These 29 T cell receptor beta chains were sequenced from one sample in a study of shared clonotypes between healthy human individuals. The naive CD8 population came from CD45RO-negative cells selected for CCR7, without terminally differentiated effector memory CD45RA+ cells. Libraries were prepared by immunoSEQ multiplex PCR; TCRdb keeps only in-frame clonotypes and omits some of them. The sample lists a few million clones; around 93% were seen once. The sample was naive CD8+ T cells from PBMCs. The receptors were sampled from a man aged 18 to 30 in good health. Some clones in this sample may be carry-over from other donors' samples.

J is TRBJ1-1 and V is TRBV5-8; TRBD1 agrees at 7 bases. The junction had 21 bases not matched to a gene; V was cut back by 1 base and J by 3 bases. Germline V CDR1 and CDR2: SGHTS, YDEGEE. The CDR3 spans 20 residues. CDR3 protein: CASSLFNMGRDSSFHTEAFF. For the CDR3, the DNA is TGTGCCAGCAGCTTGTTCAATATGGGCCGGGACAGTTCTTTCCACACTGAAGCTTTCTTT. Together with reference TRBV5-8 and TRBJ1-1, the CDR3 gives the full variable domain: EAGVTQSPTHLIKTRGQQATLRCSPISGHTSVYWYQQALGLGLQFLLWYDEGEERNRGNFPPRFSGRQFPNYSSELNVNALELEDSALYLCASSLFNMGRDSSFHTEAFFGQGTRLTVV.

The chain has TRBV7-8 and TRBJ2-7; 11 bases align to TRBD2. The germline CDR1 and CDR2 sequences are SGHVS and FQNEAQ. J lost 5 bases, V lost 6 bases, and 6 bases had no gene match. CDR3 length equals 14 residues. CDR3 in DNA: TGTGCCAGCAGACCCACTAGCGGGAGTGACGAGCAGTACTTC. Protein: CASRPTSGSDEQYF.

The V gene is TRBV7-9, the J gene TRBJ1-2; tentatively, D is TRBD1 (6 bases). Germline V gene sequence: CDR1 SEHNR, CDR2 FQNEAQ (reference sequence). The length of the CDR3 is 13 residues. Trimming pared 3 bases from V and 4 bases from J, leaving 9 bases between. CDR3 sequence (DNA): TGTGCCAGCAGCTTTACAGGGTCCTATGGCTACACCTTC. It specifies CASSFTGSYGYTF. Based on the CDR3 plus reference TRBV7-9 and TRBJ1-2, the full variable domain is DTGVSQNPRHKITKRGQNVTFRCDPISEHNRLYWYRQTLGQGPEFLTYFQNEAQLEKSRLLSDRFSAERPKGSFSTLEIQRTEQGDSAMYLCASSFTGSYGYTFGSGTRLTVV.

This chain links TRBV10-3 with TRBJ2-7; TRBD1 matches at 9 bases. J was trimmed by 6 bases and V by 1 base; bases with no gene match: 10. CDR3 size: 16 residues. CDR1 and CDR2 from the germline V gene are ENHRY and SYGVKD. In DNA form, the CDR3 reads TGTGCCATCAGTGAGTTACCGGGACAGGGTCTTACCGAGCAGTACTTC. It encodes CAISELPGQGLTEQYF.

The chain links TRBV5-1 to TRBJ2-5; D ambiguous. The CDR3 length is 12 residues. V lost 4 bases to trimming and J lost 3 bases, with 7 bases between them. CDR1 and CDR2 from the germline V gene are SGHRS and YFSETQ. The CDR3: CASSEREETQYF. CDR3 DNA: TGCGCCAGCAGCGAAAGAGAAGAGACCCAGTACTTC.

The chain uses TRBV7-9 and TRBJ2-3; D gene unclear. Germline-derived CDR1 and CDR2 are SEHNR and FQNEAQ (reference sequence). V dropped 6 bases and J dropped 5 bases, with 12 bases sitting between them. CDR3 length equals 13 residues. The CDR3 reads CASSLESVDTQYF. The CDR3, as DNA: TGTGCCAGCAGTTTGGAGTCTGTAGATACGCAGTATTTT.

The V and J genes are TRBV7-6 and TRBJ1-1, with TRBD1 as a possible D gene (5 bases). The ends were cut back, 5 bases at V and 3 bases at J, with 13 bases in the middle. Per the germline V gene, CDR1 is SGHVS and CDR2 is FNYEAQ. CDR3 length: 14 residues. For the CDR3, the DNA is TGTGCCAGCAGCACCGGGGCCCTGGACACTGAAGCTTTCTTT. It codes for CASSTGALDTEAFF. The full variable domain, completed using reference TRBV7-6 and TRBJ1-1, is GAGVSQSPRYKVTKRGQDVALRCDPISGHVSLYWYRQALGQGPEFLTYFNYEAQQDKSGLPNDRFSAERPEGSISTLTIQRTEQRDSAMYRCASSTGALDTEAFFGQGTRLTVV.

The CDR3: CSVGEGGYYEQYF. DNA of the CDR3: TGCAGCGTGGGGGAAGGCGGTTACTACGAGCAGTACTTC. This rearrangement joins TRBV29-1 to TRBJ2-7; the D call may be TRBD1 or TRBD2 (5 bases each). CDR3 length: 13 residues. Per germline, CDR1 SQVTM and CDR2 ANQGSEA. Trimming cost V 6 bases and J 3 bases, with 15 bases left between them.

About this clone: Other nucleotide sequences in the sample specify the same CDR3. The chain couples TRBV9 to TRBJ2-2; 8 nucleotides line up with TRBD2. The germline gives CDR1 SGDLS, CDR2 YYNGEE. V trimming: 0 bases; J trimming: 5 bases; junction bases outside the gene matches: 3. This CDR3 is 15 amino acids long. The chain's CDR3 is CASSVGGLGTGELFF. CDR3 in DNA: TGTGCCAGCAGCGTAGGGGGACTAGGAACCGGGGAGCTGTTTTTT. Based on the CDR3 plus reference TRBV9 and TRBJ2-2, the full variable domain is DSGVTQTPKHLITATGQRVTLRCSPRSGDLSVYWYQQSLDQGLQFLIQYYNGEERAKGNILERFSAQQFPDLHSELNLSSLELGDSALYFCASSVGGLGTGELFFGEGSRLTVL.

The chain combines TRBV9 with TRBJ1-1, with D possibly TRBD1 on 5 matching bases. Germline loops: CDR1 SGDLS, CDR2 YYNGEE. The CDR3 length is 15 residues. The V and J ends lost 4 bases and 3 bases respectively, with 16 bases between them. CDR3 nucleotide sequence: TGTGCCAGCAGCCCGTTTCGGGGGGGAGACACTGAAGCTTTCTTT. This encodes CASSPFRGGDTEAFF.

The chain recombines TRBV27 with TRBJ1-2; 12 bases fit TRBD1. The CDR3 runs to 18 residues. Germline V gene sequence: CDR1 MNHEY, CDR2 SMNVEV (reference sequence). The V segment lost 6 bases and the J segment 4 bases; nucleotides outside the gene matches: 15. The CDR3 bases are TGTGCCAGCAGCACCCTTGGGACAGGGGGCGCGGTACCCTATGGCTACACCTTC. Protein: CASSTLGTGGAVPYGYTF.

This clone was counted a single time. The chain carries TRBV27 and TRBJ2-1; D may be TRBD2 (6 bases). The V gene lost 6 bases and the J gene lost 8 bases, with 11 bases spanning the gap. The CDR3 is 12 residues long. The germline CDR1 and CDR2 sequences are MNHEY and SMNVEV (reference sequence). The CDR3 DNA reads TGTGCCAGCAGCTGGAGGGGCCATGAGCAGTTCTTC. Translation: CASSWRGHEQFF.

To note about this clone: Other DNA sequences in the same sample also yield this CDR3. The rearrangement links TRBV5-4 to TRBJ2-1, with 9 bases lining up with TRBD2. Germline lookup yields CDR1 SGHNT and CDR2 YYREEE (reference sequence). The CDR3 covers 15 residues. Unmatched junction bases numbered 2, after V lost 0 bases and J lost 4 bases. The CDR3 coding sequence is TGTGCCAGCAGCTTGGGACTAGCGGAATACAATGAGCAGTTCTTC. This translates into CASSLGLAEYNEQFF.

As for this clone: At the DNA level, this CDR3 is encoded by other sequences in the same sample as well. The V call is TRBV30, the J call TRBJ1-1; the D is unclear. V lost 3 bases to trimming and J lost 7 bases, with 12 bases between them. Germline CDR1 is GTSNPN and CDR2 is SVGIG (reference sequence). This CDR3 is built from 12 residues. The CDR3 DNA is TGTGCCTGGAGACCTCGGACGGGTGAAGCTTTCTTT. Protein: CAWRPRTGEAFF.

This clone was detected only a few times. The chain is built from TRBV25-1 and TRBJ1-2; a possible D gene is TRBD1 (6 bases). This CDR3 contains 13 residues. The V end was cut by 4 bases, the J end by 6 bases, with 12 bases between. Germline values: CDR1 MGHDK, CDR2 SYGVNS. CDR3 nucleotides: TGTGCCAGCAGTGGGGGGCTCTTCGATGGCTACACCTTC. Translating gives CASSGGLFDGYTF.

The rearrangement links TRBV6-1 to TRBJ2-7; 10 bases align to TRBD1. V lost 2 bases, J lost 0 bases, and 7 bases stayed unmatched. Germline V CDR1 and CDR2: MNHNS, SASEGT. The CDR3 consists of 17 residues. The CDR3 protein is CASSERGTGVVSYEQYF. The DNA for the CDR3 is TGTGCCAGCAGTGAAAGGGGGACAGGGGTGGTCTCCTACGAGCAGTACTTC.

CDR3 loop: CASSSPTSGWVSTDTQYF. The CDR3 DNA sequence: TGCGCCAGCAGCTCGCCCACTAGCGGGTGGGTGAGCACAGATACGCAGTATTTT. This chain uses TRBV5-1 with TRBJ2-3, with 9 bases fitting TRBD2. V lost 3 bases, J lost 0 bases, and 11 bases stayed unmatched. Looked up from germline, CDR1 is SGHRS and CDR2 is YFSETQ. This CDR3 comprises 18 residues. The complete variable domain, with remaining parts taken from reference TRBV5-1 and TRBJ2-3, reads KAGVTQTPRYLIKTRGQQVTLSCSPISGHRSVSWYQQTPGQGLQFLFEYFSETQRNKGNFPGRFSGRQFSNSRSEMNVSTLELGDSALYLCASSSPTSGWVSTDTQYFGPGTRLTVL.

The gene calls are TRBV7-3 and TRBJ2-1; D possibly corresponds to TRBD2 (5 bases). This CDR3 contains 14 residues. Germline CDR1 is SGHTA and CDR2 is FQGTGA. The V and J ends lost 5 bases and 7 bases respectively, with 15 bases between them. This CDR3 reads CASSLPGETNEQFF. For the CDR3, the DNA is TGTGCCAGCAGCCTCCCCGGGGAGACGAATGAGCAGTTCTTC.

The chain recombines TRBV6-5 with TRBJ2-4; TRBD2 might be the D (5 bases). The V gene lost 6 bases and the J gene lost 9 bases, with 12 bases spanning the gap. In germline, CDR1 is MNHEY, CDR2 SVGAGI. The CDR3 runs 12 residues. The CDR3 is CASSPDRGIQYF. Here the CDR3 DNA reads TGTGCCAGCAGCCCGGACCGGGGCATTCAGTACTTC.

The chain carries TRBV11-2 and TRBJ2-2, with a tentative D call TRBD1 (5 bases). Germline V gene lookup returns CDR1 SGHAT and CDR2 FQNNGV. Trimming shortened V by 5 bases and J by 0 bases, and 10 bases separated the two germline ends. This CDR3 has 15 amino acids. CDR3 region: CASSTGTTNTGELFF. In DNA, the CDR3 is TGTGCCAGCAGCACAGGAACCACGAACACCGGGGAGCTGTTTTTT.

CDR3 sequence (DNA): TGTGCCAGCAGTGAAGCTGGACACAAAGATTATAGCAATCAGCCCCAGCATTTT. This gives the protein CASSEAGHKDYSNQPQHF. The V call is TRBV2, the J call TRBJ1-5; D is possibly TRBD1 (5 bases). CDR1 and CDR2 from the germline V gene are SNHLY and FYNNEI. This CDR3 is 18 amino acids long. With 0 bases removed from V and 0 bases from J, the gap between germline ends came to 15 bases.

The table lists this clone with a count of one. The chain joins TRBV7-2 to TRBJ1-2, with TRBD1 as a possible D gene (5 bases). From germline, CDR1 is SGHTA and CDR2 FQGNSA. V lost 5 bases and J lost 4, with 14 bases in between. The CDR3 contains 14 residues. CDR3 region: CASSPAGTAYGYTF. The CDR3 nucleotides are TGTGCCAGCAGCCCTGCCGGGACTGCCTATGGCTACACCTTC.

This clone appeared a single time. Additional DNA sequences in this sample encode the identical CDR3. The chain joins TRBV19 to TRBJ2-7; 10 nucleotides agree with TRBD2. Germline V gives CDR1 LNHDA, CDR2 SQIVND (reference sequence). The CDR3 runs 14 residues. Trimming took 5 bases from V and 5 from J; bases not matched to a gene: 6. The CDR3 reads CASSFGLAVHEQYF. In DNA, the CDR3 is TGTGCCAGTAGTTTCGGACTAGCGGTCCACGAGCAGTACTTC.

The gene calls are TRBV6-1 and TRBJ1-4, with D perhaps matching TRBD1 (5 bases). The length of the CDR3 is 13 residues. Between the trimmed V and J ends, which lost 8 bases and 8 bases, there was a span of 15 bases. In germline, CDR1 is MNHNS, CDR2 SASEGT. CDR3 in amino acids: CASSAGIREKLFF. The CDR3 DNA reads as TGTGCCAGCTCAGCAGGGATACGAGAAAAACTGTTTTTT.

V gene TRBV7-9 combines with J gene TRBJ1-5, with no clear D. Per the germline V gene, CDR1 is SEHNR and CDR2 is FQNEAQ (reference sequence). V gave up 1 base and J gave up 8 bases, with 6 bases separating them. This CDR3 region has 12 residues. CDR3 DNA: TGTGCCAGCAGCTTAGGCCCAGAGCCCCAGCATTTT. This codes for CASSLGPEPQHF.

This chain uses TRBV19 with TRBJ2-7; TRBD1 matches at 9 bases. After removal of 4 bases from V and 4 bases from J, the junction contained 5 bases not matched to a gene. The CDR3 runs to 14 residues. The V gene's germline CDR1 is LNHDA and CDR2 SQIVND (reference sequence). The CDR3 region is CASSTTGGLYEQYF. As DNA, the CDR3 is TGTGCCAGTAGTACCACAGGGGGCTTATACGAGCAGTACTTC.

The chain couples TRBV7-3 to TRBJ2-3, with D maybe TRBD1 (5 bases). In germline, CDR1 is SGHTA, CDR2 FQGTGA. The CDR3 is made up of 13 amino acids. Trimming stripped 1 base from V and 6 bases from J, with 8 bases between. This CDR3 reads CASSLIGVDTQYF. DNA of the CDR3: TGTGCCAGCAGCTTAATAGGGGTTGATACGCAGTATTTT.

The V call is TRBV2, the J call TRBJ2-3; 8 bases map to TRBD2. The CDR3 consists of 17 residues. Trimming at V came to 5 bases and at J to 2 bases, leaving 12 bases not matched to a gene. CDR1 is SNHLY, CDR2 FYNNEI, per germline. CDR3 residues: CASSPPPLLADTDTQYF. For the CDR3, the DNA is TGTGCCAGCAGTCCCCCCCCGCTACTAGCGGACACAGATACGCAGTATTTT. Together with reference TRBV2 and TRBJ2-3, the CDR3 gives the full variable domain: EPEVTQTPSHQVTQMGQEVILRCVPISNHLYFYWYRQILGQKVEFLVSFYNNEISEKSEIFDDQFSVERPDGSNFTLKIRSTKLEDSAMYFCASSPPPLLADTDTQYFGPGTRLTVL.

This clone was seen only a few times. This CDR3 is CASGGGTEAFF. The CDR3 DNA reads TGCGCCAGTGGGGGAGGCACTGAAGCTTTCTTT. The J gene is TRBJ1-1, the V gene TRBV5-1; D may be TRBD1 (5 bases). V lost 8 bases and J lost 4, with 9 bases in between. CDR1 is SGHRS and CDR2 is YFSETQ in the germline V gene. This CDR3 has 11 residues. Complete variable domain (other parts from reference TRBV5-1 and TRBJ1-1): KAGVTQTPRYLIKTRGQQVTLSCSPISGHRSVSWYQQTPGQGLQFLFEYFSETQRNKGNFPGRFSGRQFSNSRSEMNVSTLELGDSALYLCASGGGTEAFFGQGTRLTVV.